These T cell receptor beta chains were read from a single sample in a study of T cells expressing NK-cell markers. Reprocessing the 5' RACE reads, TCRdb reports a single entry for every CDR3 protein and omits DNA. The sample data list more than 20,000 distinct CDR3 sequences. The sample was blood T cells: a sorted CD56 or NKG2C T cell subset, CD4+ or CD8+ T cells, or bulk PBMC T cells (not recorded which). The receptors were sampled from a man between 18 and 69 years old in good health. The CDR3 runs from the conserved cysteine through the conserved F or W. A clone size is listed for some rows: how often the clone was seen (once, few, many), or a class if it is expanded.

>TRBV20-1|TRBJ2-1|.
CSARVGTSNEQFF
>TRBV6-5|TRBJ2-5|.
CASSFGLAGGQETQYF
>TRBV4-2|TRBJ1-1|.
CASSQPNRGKDTEAFF
>TRBV7-6|TRBJ2-1|.
CASSLGRVSRNNEQFF
>TRBV29-1|TRBJ1-1|.
CSGREWGNTEAFF
>TRBV2|TRBJ1-5|.
CASSVPGQGADNQPQHF
>TRBV7-9|TRBJ1-1|.
CASSLGGLEAFF
>TRBV7-8|TRBJ2-1|.
CASSLAIVSSSYNEQFF
>TRBV2|TRBJ1-2|.
CASSMPGPLSNYGYTF
>TRBV20-1|TRBJ1-5|.
CSARSSNQPQHF
>TRBV12-3/TRBV12-4|TRBJ2-2|.
CASSPPGTGELFF
>TRBV4-2|TRBJ2-7|.
CASSTGTSGSGVAYEQYF
>TRBV12-3/TRBV12-4|TRBJ2-1|.
CASSSGSINEQFF
>TRBV11-2|TRBJ2-7|.
CASSLARQPGYEQYF
>TRBV20-1|TRBJ2-1|.
CSASYSGLYNEQFF
>TRBV4-1|TRBJ2-1|.
CASKGISYNEQFF
>TRBV19|TRBJ1-4|.
CASKRRDRKGNEKLFF
>TRBV10-3|TRBJ2-3|.
CAISEGGESSTDTQYF
>TRBV2|TRBJ2-1|.
CASRKRDSSYNEQFF
>TRBV2|TRBJ2-3|.
CASRGGRLGADTQYF
>TRBV7-9|TRBJ2-2|.
CASSRPQLYTNTGELFF
>TRBV9|TRBJ1-1|.
CASSVGGRTEAFF
>TRBV11-2|TRBJ2-1|.
CASSSPSGASGIAYNEQFF
>TRBV27|TRBJ2-3|medium-sized
CASSLGTSGRADTQYF
>TRBV4-3|TRBJ1-2|.
CASSQGSSNYGYTF
>TRBV20-1|TRBJ1-4|.
CSASGRGLTSNEKLFF
>TRBV25-1|TRBJ2-3|.
CASSLVPLASGTDTQYF
>TRBV7-9|TRBJ2-1|.
CASSLAWNEQFF
>TRBV18|TRBJ2-6|.
CASSPRASGANVLTF
>TRBV27|TRBJ2-1|.
CASSESGTSGTVEQFF
>TRBV7-2|TRBJ2-3|.
CASSLSLAGGRGTDTQYF
>TRBV19|TRBJ2-1|.
CASSTGRDGNEQFF
>TRBV4-2|TRBJ1-4|.
CASRDNRVANEKLFF
>TRBV15|TRBJ1-2|.
CATQQGRDNYGYTF
>TRBV18|TRBJ2-1|.
CASSPRHFSYNEQFF
>TRBV6-2/TRBV6-3|TRBJ1-5|.
CASRQQQGNQPQHF
>TRBV6-2/TRBV6-3|TRBJ2-7|.
CASSYFNEQYF
>TRBV20-1|TRBJ2-7|.
CSATEGQGNEQYF
>TRBV7-9|TRBJ2-3|.
CASSTWTSGTGDTQYF
>TRBV2|TRBJ1-6|.
CASSERDKDSPLHF
>TRBV28|TRBJ1-2|.
CASSFLGYGYTF
>TRBV5-6|TRBJ2-3|.
CASSKGLAMVTDTQYF
>TRBV10-3|TRBJ1-2|.
CAISETGADTYGYTF
>TRBV20-1|TRBJ1-6|.
CSARDRAGLGPYNSPLHF
>TRBV27|TRBJ2-1|.
CASSFGGSSYNEQFF
>TRBV7-8|TRBJ2-7|.
CASSLGPELYEQYF
>TRBV4-1|TRBJ2-1|.
CASSHPPGSDRVYEQFF
>TRBV6-1|TRBJ1-5|.
CASGEGLKNQPQHF
>TRBV6-2/TRBV6-3|TRBJ2-1|.
CASSPVETGSWEQFF
>TRBV6-1|TRBJ2-2|.
CASSHTSLNTGELFF
>TRBV7-2|TRBJ2-7|.
CASSTPGLAGVPYEQYF
>TRBV24-1|TRBJ1-5|.
CATGQGSGNQPQHF